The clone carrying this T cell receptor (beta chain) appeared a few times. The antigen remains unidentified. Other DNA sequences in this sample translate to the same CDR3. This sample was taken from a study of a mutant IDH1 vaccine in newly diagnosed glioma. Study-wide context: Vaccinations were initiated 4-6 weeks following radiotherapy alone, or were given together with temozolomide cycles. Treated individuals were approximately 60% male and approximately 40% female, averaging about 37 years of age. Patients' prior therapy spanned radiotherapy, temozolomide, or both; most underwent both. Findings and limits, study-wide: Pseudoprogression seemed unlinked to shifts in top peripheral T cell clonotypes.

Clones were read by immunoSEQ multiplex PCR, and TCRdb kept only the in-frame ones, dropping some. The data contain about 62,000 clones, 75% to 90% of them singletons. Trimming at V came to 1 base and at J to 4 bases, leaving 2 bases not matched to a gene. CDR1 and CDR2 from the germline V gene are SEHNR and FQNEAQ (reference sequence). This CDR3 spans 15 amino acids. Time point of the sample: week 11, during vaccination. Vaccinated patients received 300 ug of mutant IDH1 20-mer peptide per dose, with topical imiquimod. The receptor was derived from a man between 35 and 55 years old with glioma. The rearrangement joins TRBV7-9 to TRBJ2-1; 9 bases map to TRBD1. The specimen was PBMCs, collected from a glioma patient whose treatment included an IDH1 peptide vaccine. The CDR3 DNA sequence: TGTGCCAGCAGCTTAGGACAGGGGGGTTACAATGAGCAGTTCTTC. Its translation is CASSLGQGGYNEQFF.